The sequence of this T cell receptor (beta chain) was determined in a study of beta chain features in type 1 diabetes. The overall study: Cells sorted and examined across all samples totaled approximately 100,000,000.

The entirety of the isolated RNA underwent reverse transcription, so expressed TCRB transcripts were sequenced. Profiling relied on immunoSEQ multiplex PCR, and the TCRdb table lists in-frame clones only, not all of them. The repertoire holds 10,000 to 15,000 clones, approximately 47% seen once, with about 0.91% in the top ten. It was via CD45RO/CCR7/CD25/CD127/CD95/CD27 that CD4+ naive, central memory, regulatory and stem cell-like memory cells were sorted. Study findings and constraints: Cells expressing TCR highly could be over-represented by cDNA sequencing.

With regard to this clone: The antigen remains undetermined.

After removal of 5 bases from V and 8 bases from J, the junction contained 11 bases not matched to a gene. CDR3 length: 16 residues. The V gene's germline CDR1 is LGHNA and CDR2 YNFKEQ. V and J are TRBV4-2 and TRBJ1-4, with 10 nucleotides matching TRBD1. Sequencing used stem cell memory CD4+ T cells from blood. This TCR was sampled from a man aged 18 to 35 in good health. The CDR3 coding sequence is TGTGCCAGCAGCGCCAAGGAGGGGACAGGGGTCGAAAAACTGTTTTTT. Translated: CASSAKEGTGVEKLFF.